Below, 8 T cell receptor beta chains from the same sample are listed, as sequenced in a study of Ad26.COV2.S vaccination and SARS-CoV-2 variants. Treatment here: over 15 received Ad26.COV2.S at low or high dose, single or two shots; several received placebo; per-sample allocation not given. Each sample was drawn 63 days after the first injection (of vaccine or placebo). Generated by immunoSEQ multiplex PCR, the TCRdb table keeps only in-frame clones and is missing some. This sample has roughly 240,000 clones, with 88% found just once. The source was peripheral blood, collected in a trial of Ad26.COV2.S vaccine versus placebo. These receptor sequences come from a person aged 18 to 65 who received the Ad26.COV2.S COVID-19 vaccine or a placebo.

This sequence joins TRBV7-9 and TRBJ2-7, with 12 bases fitting TRBD1. Germline V gene lookup returns CDR1 SEHNR and CDR2 FQNEAQ (reference sequence). Trimming at V came to 5 bases and at J to 6 bases, leaving 14 bases not matched to a gene. The CDR3 contains 17 residues. For the CDR3, the DNA is TGTGCCAGCAGCGAAATCAGGATCGGGGACAGGGGGCGCGAGCAGTACTTC. Residues: CASSEIRIGDRGREQYF.

This chain connects TRBV6-6 to TRBJ1-5, with TRBD1 identical over 10 bases. Germline CDR1 MNHNY, CDR2 SVGAGI (reference sequence). The CDR3 covers 15 residues. V lost 6 bases and J lost 6; bases outside the gene matches: 8. CDR3 in DNA: TGTGCCAGCAGCTCATCGACAGGGGGCATTCAGCCCCAGCATTTT. Protein sequence: CASSSSTGGIQPQHF.

The chain has TRBV7-8 and TRBJ2-5; a weak D match, TRBD2 (6 bases). The germline CDR1 and CDR2 sequences are SGHVS and FQNEAQ. This CDR3 spans 16 amino acids. V was trimmed by 4 bases and J by 2 bases, leaving 17 bases between them. The CDR3 is CASSSTRGLAQETQYF. The CDR3, as DNA: TGTGCCAGCAGCTCTACCCGGGGGTTAGCTCAAGAGACCCAGTACTTC.

This chain links TRBV19 with TRBJ2-1; TRBD1 is a possible D gene (7 bases). CDR3 length equals 12 residues. Germline CDR1 LNHDA, CDR2 SQIVND (reference sequence). Trimming stripped 4 bases from V and 9 bases from J, with 10 bases between. The CDR3: CASSTGGPEQFF. The CDR3 DNA reads TGTGCCAGTAGTACAGGGGGGCCTGAGCAGTTCTTC.

This chain joins TRBV13 and TRBJ2-7; no reliable D call. CDR3 length: 13 amino acids. Trimming pared 1 base from V and 7 bases from J, leaving 11 bases between. Germline lookup yields CDR1 PRHDT and CDR2 FYEKMQ (reference sequence). The CDR3 protein is CASSLESVREQYF. Written as DNA, the CDR3 is TGTGCCAGCAGCTTAGAGTCCGTGAGGGAGCAGTACTTC. The full variable domain, completed using reference TRBV13 and TRBJ2-7, is AAGVIQSPRHLIKEKRETATLKCYPIPRHDTVYWYQQGPGQDPQFLISFYEKMQSDKGSIPDRFSAQQFSDYHSELNMSSLELGDSALYFCASSLESVREQYFGPGTRLTVT.

This clone has just one count. The chain combines TRBV20-1 with TRBJ2-7, with a tentative D call TRBD2 (5 bases). The germline V gene has CDR1 DFQATT and CDR2 SNEGSKA (reference sequence). V dropped 2 bases and J dropped 4 bases, with 6 bases sitting between them. The CDR3 extends over 11 amino acids. The CDR3 bases are TGCAGTGCTAGACCGGGGTACGAGCAGTACTTC. It translates to CSARPGYEQYF.

The chain uses TRBV5-1 and TRBJ2-2; perhaps TRBD1 as D (5 bases). The CDR3 covers 16 residues. V lost 0 bases to trimming and J lost 4 bases, with 13 bases between them. Germline V gene sequence: CDR1 SGHRS, CDR2 YFSETQ. CDR3 residues: CASSLDGHLGTGELFF. The CDR3 region has the DNA TGCGCCAGCAGCTTGGACGGACACCTTGGCACCGGGGAGCTGTTTTTT.

The CDR3 region is CASSLGDSGSGNEQYF. CDR3 bases: TGTGCCAGCAGCTTAGGAGATAGCGGGAGTGGAAACGAGCAGTACTTC. The V and J genes are TRBV13 and TRBJ2-7, with 9 bases that match TRBD2. CDR1 is PRHDT and CDR2 is FYEKMQ in the germline V gene (reference sequence). V lost 0 bases, J lost 5 bases, and 8 bases stayed unmatched. CDR3 size: 16 residues.